This T cell receptor (beta chain) comes out of a study of lymphopenia after photon versus proton radiotherapy. Study-level findings and limits: Post-nadir TCR diversity decline inversely tracked overall survival among those who died. Relative stability marked proton patients; photon patients lost diversity and naive cells. Post-nadir diversity loss with photons came from oligoclonal expansion, particularly CD8+ Temra cells.

Germline CDR1 is SNHLY and CDR2 is FYNNEI. The CDR3 length is 15 residues. The V and J ends lost 6 bases and 6 bases, in that order; junction bases with no gene match: 8. Remarks on this clone: Its antigen is currently unknown.

TCRdb's table, derived via immunoSEQ multiplex PCR, lists solely in-frame clones and lacks some. The profile shows 37,000 or so clones, about 86% of them singletons. Sequenced material: peripheral blood, taken from a patient treated with proton-based radiotherapy. The rearrangement joins TRBV2 to TRBJ1-3; 10 bases line up with TRBD1. The TCR comes from a woman aged 70 to 79 with pancreatic cancer. Some clones in this sample may be carry-over from other donors' samples. This chain's CDR3 is CASRPEDRGTNTIYF. CDR3 DNA: TGTGCCAGCAGGCCCGAGGACAGGGGGACAAACACCATATATTTT.